The sequence of this T cell receptor beta chain was determined in a study of PD-1 blockade in mismatch repair-deficient tumors. The overall study: All were previously treated, progressing patients with some twelve mismatch repair-deficient cancer types. General study results and limits: Tumor-resident clones, often absent from pretreatment blood, expanded after pembrolizumab and then contracted.

All patients were mismatch repair deficient, assessed by either PCR or immunohistochemistry. TCR sequencing covered a few patients who responded to pembrolizumab. TCRdb keeps only in-frame clones here, not all; method: immunoSEQ multiplex PCR. The sample holds more than 40,000 clones, around 85% seen once. Trimming stripped 1 base from V and 7 bases from J, with 5 bases between. Germline V gene sequence: CDR1 GTSNPN, CDR2 SVGIG (reference sequence). The CDR3 runs 11 residues. Regarding this clone: Antigen: not known.

This rearrangement joins TRBV30 to TRBJ2-1; no reliable D call. The sample in question was peripheral blood, obtained roughly 20 weeks after starting pembrolizumab. This receptor was taken from an adult with mismatch repair-deficient cancer. The chain's CDR3 is CAWSGGNEQFF. The CDR3 DNA is TGTGCCTGGAGTGGTGGTAATGAGCAGTTCTTC.